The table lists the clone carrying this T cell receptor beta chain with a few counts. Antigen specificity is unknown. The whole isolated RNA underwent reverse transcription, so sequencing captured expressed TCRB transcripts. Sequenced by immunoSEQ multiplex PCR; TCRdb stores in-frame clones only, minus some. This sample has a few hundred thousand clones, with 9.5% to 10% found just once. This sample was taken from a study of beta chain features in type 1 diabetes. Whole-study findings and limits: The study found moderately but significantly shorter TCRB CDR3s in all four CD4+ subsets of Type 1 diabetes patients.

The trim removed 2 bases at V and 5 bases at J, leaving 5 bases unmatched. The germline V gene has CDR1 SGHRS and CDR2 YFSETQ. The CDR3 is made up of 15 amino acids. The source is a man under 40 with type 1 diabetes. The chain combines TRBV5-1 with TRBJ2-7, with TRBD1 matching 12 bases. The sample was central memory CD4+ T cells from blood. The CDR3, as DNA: TGCGCCAGCAGCTTCGTGGGACAGGGGGCGGACGAGCAGTACTTC. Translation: CASSFVGQGADEQYF.